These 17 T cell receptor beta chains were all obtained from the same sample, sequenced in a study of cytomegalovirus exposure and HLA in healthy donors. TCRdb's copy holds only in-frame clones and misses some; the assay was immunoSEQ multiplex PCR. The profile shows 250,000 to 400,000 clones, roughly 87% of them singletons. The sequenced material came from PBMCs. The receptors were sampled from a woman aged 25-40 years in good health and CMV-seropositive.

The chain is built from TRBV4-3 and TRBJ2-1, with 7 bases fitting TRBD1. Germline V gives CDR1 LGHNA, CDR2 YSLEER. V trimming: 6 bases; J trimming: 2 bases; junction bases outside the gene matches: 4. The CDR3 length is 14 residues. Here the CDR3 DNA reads TGCGCCAGCAGTCTAGGGGGCGCCTACAATGAGCAGTTCTTC. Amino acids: CASSLGGAYNEQFF.

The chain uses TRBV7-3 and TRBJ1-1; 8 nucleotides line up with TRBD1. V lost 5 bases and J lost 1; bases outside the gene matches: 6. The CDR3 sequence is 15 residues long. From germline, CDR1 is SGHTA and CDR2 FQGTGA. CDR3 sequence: CASSSHRGENTEAFF. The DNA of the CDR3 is TGTGCCAGCAGCAGCCACAGGGGGGAGAACACTGAAGCTTTCTTT.

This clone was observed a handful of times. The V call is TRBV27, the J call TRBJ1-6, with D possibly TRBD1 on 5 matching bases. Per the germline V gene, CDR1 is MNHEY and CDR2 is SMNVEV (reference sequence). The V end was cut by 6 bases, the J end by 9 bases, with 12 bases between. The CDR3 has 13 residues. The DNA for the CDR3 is TGTGCCAGCAGAGGGCAGGGCGGTTCACCCCTCCACTTT. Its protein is CASRGQGGSPLHF.

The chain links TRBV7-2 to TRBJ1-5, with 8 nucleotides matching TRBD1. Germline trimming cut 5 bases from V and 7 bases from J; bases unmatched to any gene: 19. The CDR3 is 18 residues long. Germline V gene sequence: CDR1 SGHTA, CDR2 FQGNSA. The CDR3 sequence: CASSPLNPQGARGQPQHF. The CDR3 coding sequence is TGTGCCAGCAGCCCTCTTAATCCCCAGGGGGCGCGTGGGCAGCCCCAGCATTTT.

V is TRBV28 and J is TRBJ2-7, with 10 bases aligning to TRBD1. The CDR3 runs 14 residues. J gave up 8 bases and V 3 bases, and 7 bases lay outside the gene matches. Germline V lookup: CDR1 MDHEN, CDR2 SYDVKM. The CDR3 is CASSFDGTGVQQYF. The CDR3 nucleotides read TGTGCCAGCAGTTTCGACGGGACAGGGGTACAGCAGTACTTC.

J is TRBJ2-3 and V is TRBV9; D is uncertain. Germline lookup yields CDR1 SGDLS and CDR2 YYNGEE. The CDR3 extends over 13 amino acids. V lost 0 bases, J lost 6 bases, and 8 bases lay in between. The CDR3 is CASSVESPDTQYF. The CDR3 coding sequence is TGTGCCAGCAGCGTAGAGTCACCCGATACGCAGTATTTT. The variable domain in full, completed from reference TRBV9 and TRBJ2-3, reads DSGVTQTPKHLITATGQRVTLRCSPRSGDLSVYWYQQSLDQGLQFLIQYYNGEERAKGNILERFSAQQFPDLHSELNLSSLELGDSALYFCASSVESPDTQYFGPGTRLTVL.

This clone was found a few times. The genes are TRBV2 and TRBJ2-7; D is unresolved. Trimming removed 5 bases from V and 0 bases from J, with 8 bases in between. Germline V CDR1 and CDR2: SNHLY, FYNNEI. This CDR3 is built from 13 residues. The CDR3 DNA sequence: TGTGCCAGCAGTCGGCAGGCCTCCTACGAGCAGTACTTC. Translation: CASSRQASYEQYF. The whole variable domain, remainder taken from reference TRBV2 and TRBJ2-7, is EPEVTQTPSHQVTQMGQEVILRCVPISNHLYFYWYRQILGQKVEFLVSFYNNEISEKSEIFDDQFSVERPDGSNFTLKIRSTKLEDSAMYFCASSRQASYEQYFGPGTRLTVT.

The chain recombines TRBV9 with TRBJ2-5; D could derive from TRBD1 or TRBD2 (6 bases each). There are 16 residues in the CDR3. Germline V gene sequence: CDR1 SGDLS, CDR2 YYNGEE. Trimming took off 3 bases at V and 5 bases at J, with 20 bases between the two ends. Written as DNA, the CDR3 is TGTGCCAGCAGCGAGGACGCGGGACATACGTGGGAGACCCAGTACTTC. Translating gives CASSEDAGHTWETQYF.

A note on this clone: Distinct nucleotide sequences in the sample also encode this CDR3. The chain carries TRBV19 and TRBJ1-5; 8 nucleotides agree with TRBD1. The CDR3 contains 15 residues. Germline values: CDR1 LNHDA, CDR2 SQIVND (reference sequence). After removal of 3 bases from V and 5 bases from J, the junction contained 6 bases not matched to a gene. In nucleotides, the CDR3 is TGTGCCAGTAGTATCCGAGGACAGGGCTATCAGCCCCAGCATTTT. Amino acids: CASSIRGQGYQPQHF.

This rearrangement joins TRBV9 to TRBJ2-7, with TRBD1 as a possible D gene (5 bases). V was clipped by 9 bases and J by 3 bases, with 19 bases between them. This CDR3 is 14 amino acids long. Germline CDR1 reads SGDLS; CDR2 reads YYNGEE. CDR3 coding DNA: TGTGCCACCCAAAAGGACATTCCAAGCTACGAGCAGTACTTC. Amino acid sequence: CATQKDIPSYEQYF.

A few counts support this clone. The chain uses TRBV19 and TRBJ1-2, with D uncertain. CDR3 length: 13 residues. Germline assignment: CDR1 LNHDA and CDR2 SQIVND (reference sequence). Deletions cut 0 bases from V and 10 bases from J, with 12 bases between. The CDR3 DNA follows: TGTGCCAGTAGTATAGATCTCCGGGAACACTACACCTTC. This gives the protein CASSIDLREHYTF.

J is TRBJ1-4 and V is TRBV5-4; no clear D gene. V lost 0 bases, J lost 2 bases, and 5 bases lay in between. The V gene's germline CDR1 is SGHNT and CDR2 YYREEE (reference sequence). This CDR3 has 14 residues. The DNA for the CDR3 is TGTGCCAGCAGCTTGGGCCGTACTAATGAAAAACTGTTTTTT. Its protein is CASSLGRTNEKLFF.

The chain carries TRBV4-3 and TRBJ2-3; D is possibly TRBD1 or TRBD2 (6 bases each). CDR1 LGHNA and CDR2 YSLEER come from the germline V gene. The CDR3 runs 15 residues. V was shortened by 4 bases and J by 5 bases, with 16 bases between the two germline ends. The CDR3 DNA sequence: TGCGCCAGCAGCCCTCTCCTAGGAGGGGGAGATACGCAGTATTTT. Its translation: CASSPLLGGGDTQYF.

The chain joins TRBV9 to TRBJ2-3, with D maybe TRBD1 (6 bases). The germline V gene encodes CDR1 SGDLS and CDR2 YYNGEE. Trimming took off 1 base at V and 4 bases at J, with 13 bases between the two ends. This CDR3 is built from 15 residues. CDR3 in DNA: TGTGCCAGCAGCGTATGGTCTGGGGGCGCAGATACGCAGTATTTT. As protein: CASSVWSGGADTQYF.

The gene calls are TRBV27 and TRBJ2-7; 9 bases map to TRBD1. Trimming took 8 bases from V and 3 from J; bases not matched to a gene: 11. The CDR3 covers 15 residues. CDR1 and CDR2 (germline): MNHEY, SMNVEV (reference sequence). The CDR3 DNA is TGTGCCAGCCAAGTCGGGACAGGGACGGTCTACGAGCAGTACTTC. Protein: CASQVGTGTVYEQYF.

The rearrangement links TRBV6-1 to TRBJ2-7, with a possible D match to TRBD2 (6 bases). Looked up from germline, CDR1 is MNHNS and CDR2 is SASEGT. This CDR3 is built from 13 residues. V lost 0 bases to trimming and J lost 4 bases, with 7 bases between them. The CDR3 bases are TGTGCCAGCAGTGAAGCACGGGGGTACGAGCAGTACTTC. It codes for CASSEARGYEQYF.

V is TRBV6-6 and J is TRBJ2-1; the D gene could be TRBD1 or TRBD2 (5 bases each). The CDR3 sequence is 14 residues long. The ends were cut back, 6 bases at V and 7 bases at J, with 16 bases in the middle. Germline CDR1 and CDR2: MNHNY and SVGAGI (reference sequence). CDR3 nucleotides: TGTGCCAGCAGCCAGGCCCGGGGCGGGAATGAGCAGTTCTTC. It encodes CASSQARGGNEQFF.